Each of the 8 T cell receptor beta chains below was sequenced from the same sample in a study of response to subunit inactivated influenza vaccine. TCRdb used MiXCR to reprocess the RT-PCR reads, holding one entry per CDR3 protein. This table holds fewer than 250,000 distinct CDR3 sequences, around an eighth found once. This sample comprised CD8+ T cells sorted from PBMCs, obtained more than 4 days after vaccination. These receptors were collected from a man aged 50-59 years who received an inactivated influenza vaccine.

The chain combines TRBV7-9 with TRBJ2-7; the D gene is possibly TRBD2 (6 bases). CDR3 size: 14 residues. Germline CDR1 SEHNR, CDR2 FQNEAQ (reference sequence). V gave up 1 base and J gave up 5 bases, with 12 bases separating them. The CDR3 spells CASSLVAGWDEQYF. CDR3 coding DNA: TGTGCCAGCAGCTTAGTGGCGGGGTGGGACGAGCAGTACTTC.

This clonotype occurred a few times. The V call is TRBV2, the J call TRBJ2-2, with TRBD1 matching over 9 bases. CDR1 and CDR2 from the germline V gene are SNHLY and FYNNEI. Trimming at V came to 6 bases and at J to 7 bases, leaving 9 bases not matched to a gene. The CDR3 loop spans 15 amino acids. CDR3 DNA sequence: TGTGCCAGCAGAAATCCCGGGACAGGGATCGGGGAGCTGTTTTTT. Its translation is CASRNPGTGIGELFF.

This clonotype turned up a few times. The V and J genes are TRBV5-1 and TRBJ2-7; D ambiguous. CDR3 length: 14 residues. Germline V gene data show CDR1 as SGHRS and CDR2 as YFSETQ. V was cut by 4 bases and J by 3 bases, with 14 bases left in between. DNA for the CDR3: TGCGCCAGCAGCCCACAATCGGCCTACTACGAGCAGTACTTC. Its protein is CASSPQSAYYEQYF.

Only a few counts were recorded for this clonotype. The chain uses TRBV7-2 and TRBJ2-1; a weak D match, TRBD2 (6 bases). V lost 0 bases and J lost 7, with 10 bases in between. The length of the CDR3 is 14 residues. Germline lookup yields CDR1 SGHTA and CDR2 FQGNSA. This CDR3 is CASSLAQAGNEQFF. Here the CDR3 DNA reads TGTGCCAGCAGCTTAGCGCAAGCGGGTAATGAGCAGTTCTTC.

V usage is TRBV2 and J usage is TRBJ2-1; 11 bases are a match to TRBD1. This CDR3 is 16 amino acids long. The J segment lost 8 bases and the V segment lost 2 bases, leaving 8 bases of the junction unmatched. Germline CDR1 and CDR2: SNHLY and FYNNEI. The CDR3 reads CASSEPGQGVFDEQFF. The CDR3 nucleotides are TGTGCCAGCAGTGAACCGGGACAGGGGGTTTTCGATGAGCAGTTCTTC.

The rearrangement uses TRBV3-1 and TRBJ2-1, with D perhaps matching TRBD1 (6 bases). Germline assignment: CDR1 LGHDT and CDR2 YNNKEL (reference sequence). The CDR3 length is 17 residues. V gave up 0 bases and J gave up 0 bases, with 12 bases separating them. The CDR3 protein is CASSQEAWTVSYNEQFF. CDR3 in DNA: TGTGCCAGCAGCCAAGAAGCTTGGACAGTCTCCTACAATGAGCAGTTCTTC.

CDR3 protein: CASSSRTRGTDTQYF. The DNA for the CDR3 is TGTGCCAGTAGTTCCCGGACTAGAGGCACAGATACGCAGTATTTT. This rearrangement joins TRBV19 to TRBJ2-3; 7 positions agree with TRBD2. Germline lookup yields CDR1 LNHDA and CDR2 SQIVND (reference sequence). The CDR3 sequence is 15 residues long. J gave up 1 base and V 5 bases, and 6 bases lay outside the gene matches.

This clonotype was seen only a few times. The V gene is TRBV6-2 or TRBV6-3, the J gene TRBJ2-7, with 8 bases identical to TRBD1. This CDR3 has 16 amino acids. Unmatched junction bases numbered 6, after V lost 0 bases and J lost 2 bases. Per germline, CDR1 MNHEY and CDR2 SVGEGT. The CDR3 DNA reads as TGTGCCAGCAGTTACTCGGACAGGGTGAGTCCCTACGAGCAGTACTTC. This sequence encodes CASSYSDRVSPYEQYF.